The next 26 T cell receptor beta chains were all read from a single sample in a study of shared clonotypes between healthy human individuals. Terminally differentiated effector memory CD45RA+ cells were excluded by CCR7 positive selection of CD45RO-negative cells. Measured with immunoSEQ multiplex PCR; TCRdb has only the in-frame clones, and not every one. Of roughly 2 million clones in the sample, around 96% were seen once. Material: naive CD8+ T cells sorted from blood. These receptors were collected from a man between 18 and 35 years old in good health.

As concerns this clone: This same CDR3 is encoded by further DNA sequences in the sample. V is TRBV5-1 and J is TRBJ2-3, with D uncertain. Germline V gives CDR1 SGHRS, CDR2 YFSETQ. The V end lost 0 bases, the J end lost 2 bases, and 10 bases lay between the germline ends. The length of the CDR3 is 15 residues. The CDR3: CASSLEGGYTDTQYF. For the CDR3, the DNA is TGCGCCAGCAGCTTGGAGGGCGGCTACACAGATACGCAGTATTTT.

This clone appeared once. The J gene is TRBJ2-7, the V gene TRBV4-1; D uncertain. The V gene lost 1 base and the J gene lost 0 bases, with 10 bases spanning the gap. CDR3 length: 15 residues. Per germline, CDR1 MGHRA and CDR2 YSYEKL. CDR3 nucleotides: TGCGCCAGCAGCCAAGCGGTAGCAGTCTCCTACGAGCAGTACTTC. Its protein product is CASSQAVAVSYEQYF.

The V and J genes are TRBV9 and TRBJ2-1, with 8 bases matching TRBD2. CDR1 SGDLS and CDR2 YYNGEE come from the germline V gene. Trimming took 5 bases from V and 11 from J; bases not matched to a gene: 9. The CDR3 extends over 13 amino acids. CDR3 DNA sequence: TGTGCCAGCAGTGAACTCAATAGCGGGAAGCAGTTCTTC. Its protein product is CASSELNSGKQFF.

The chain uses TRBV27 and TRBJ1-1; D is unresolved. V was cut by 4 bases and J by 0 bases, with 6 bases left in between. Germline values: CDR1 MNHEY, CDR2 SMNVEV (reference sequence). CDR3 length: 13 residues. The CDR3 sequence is CASSYTMNTEAFF. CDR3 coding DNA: TGTGCCAGCAGTTACACGATGAACACTGAAGCTTTCTTT.

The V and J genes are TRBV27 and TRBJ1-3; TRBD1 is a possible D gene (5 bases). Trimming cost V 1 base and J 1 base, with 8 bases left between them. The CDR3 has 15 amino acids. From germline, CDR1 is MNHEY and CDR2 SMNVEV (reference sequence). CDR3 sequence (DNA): TGTGCCAGCAGTTTATACGGGGGTTCTGGAAACACCATATATTTT. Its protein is CASSLYGGSGNTIYF.

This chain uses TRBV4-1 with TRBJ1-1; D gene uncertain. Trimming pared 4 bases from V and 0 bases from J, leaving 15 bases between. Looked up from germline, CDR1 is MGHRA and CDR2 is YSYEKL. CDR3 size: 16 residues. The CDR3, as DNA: TGCGCCAGCAGCCTCGACGAGGAGGCTCTGAACACTGAAGCTTTCTTT. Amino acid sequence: CASSLDEEALNTEAFF.

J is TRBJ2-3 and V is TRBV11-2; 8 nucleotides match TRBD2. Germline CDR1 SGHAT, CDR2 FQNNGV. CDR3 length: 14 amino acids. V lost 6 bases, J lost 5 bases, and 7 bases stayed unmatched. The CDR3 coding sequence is TGTGCCAGCAGACCGCGGGGGGCCAGAGATACGCAGTATTTT. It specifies CASRPRGARDTQYF.

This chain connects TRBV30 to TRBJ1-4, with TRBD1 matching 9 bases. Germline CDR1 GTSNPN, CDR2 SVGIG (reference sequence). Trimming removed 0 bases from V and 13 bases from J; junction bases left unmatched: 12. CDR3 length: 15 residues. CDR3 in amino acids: CAWSVGSGQGLGLFF. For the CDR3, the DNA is TGTGCCTGGAGTGTAGGTTCGGGACAGGGTCTGGGACTGTTTTTT.

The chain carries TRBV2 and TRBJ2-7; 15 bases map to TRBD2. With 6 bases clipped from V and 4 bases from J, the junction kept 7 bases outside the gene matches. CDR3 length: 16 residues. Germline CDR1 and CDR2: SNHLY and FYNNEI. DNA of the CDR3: TGTGCCAGCAGCTCGGGACTAGCGGGGGGTGGTTACGAGCAGTACTTC. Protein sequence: CASSSGLAGGGYEQYF. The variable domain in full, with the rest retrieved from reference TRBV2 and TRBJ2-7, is EPEVTQTPSHQVTQMGQEVILRCVPISNHLYFYWYRQILGQKVEFLVSFYNNEISEKSEIFDDQFSVERPDGSNFTLKIRSTKLEDSAMYFCASSSGLAGGGYEQYFGPGTRLTVT.

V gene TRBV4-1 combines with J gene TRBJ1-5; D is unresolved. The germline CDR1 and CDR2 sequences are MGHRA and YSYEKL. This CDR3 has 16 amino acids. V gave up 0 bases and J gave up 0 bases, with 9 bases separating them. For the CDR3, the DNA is TGCGCCAGCAGCCAAGATCGGAGTTATAGCAATCAGCCCCAGCATTTT. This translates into CASSQDRSYSNQPQHF.

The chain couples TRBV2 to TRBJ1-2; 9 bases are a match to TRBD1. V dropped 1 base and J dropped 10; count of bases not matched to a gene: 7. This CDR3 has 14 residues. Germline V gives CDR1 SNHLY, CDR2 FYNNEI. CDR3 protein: CASSEEDRGPDYTF. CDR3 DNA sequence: TGTGCCAGCAGTGAAGAGGACAGGGGCCCGGACTACACCTTC.

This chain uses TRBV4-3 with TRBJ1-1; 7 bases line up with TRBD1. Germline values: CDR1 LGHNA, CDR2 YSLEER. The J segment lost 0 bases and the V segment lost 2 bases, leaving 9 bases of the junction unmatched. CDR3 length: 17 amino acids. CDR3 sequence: CASSQSMPGQMNTEAFF. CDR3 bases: TGCGCCAGCAGCCAATCTATGCCGGGACAGATGAACACTGAAGCTTTCTTT.

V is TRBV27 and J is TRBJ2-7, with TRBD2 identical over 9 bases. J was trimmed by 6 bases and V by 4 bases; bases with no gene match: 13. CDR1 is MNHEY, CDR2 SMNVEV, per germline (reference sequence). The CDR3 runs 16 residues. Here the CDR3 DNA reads TGTGCCAGCAGTTGGGCGTTGGCGGGGGGGCCACTCGAGCAGTACTTC. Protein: CASSWALAGGPLEQYF.

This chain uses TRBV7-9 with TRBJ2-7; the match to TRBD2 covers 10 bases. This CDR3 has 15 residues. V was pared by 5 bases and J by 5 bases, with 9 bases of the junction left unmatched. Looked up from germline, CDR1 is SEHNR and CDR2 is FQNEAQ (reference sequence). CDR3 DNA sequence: TGTGCCAGCAGCCCCCGAGCGGGAGGGACCCACGAGCAGTACTTC. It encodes CASSPRAGGTHEQYF.

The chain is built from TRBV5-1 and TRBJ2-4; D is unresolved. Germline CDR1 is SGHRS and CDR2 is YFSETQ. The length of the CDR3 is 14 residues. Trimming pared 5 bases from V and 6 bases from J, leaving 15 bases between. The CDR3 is CASRPDTELNIQYF. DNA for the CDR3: TGCGCCAGCAGACCCGACACTGAATTAAACATTCAGTACTTC.

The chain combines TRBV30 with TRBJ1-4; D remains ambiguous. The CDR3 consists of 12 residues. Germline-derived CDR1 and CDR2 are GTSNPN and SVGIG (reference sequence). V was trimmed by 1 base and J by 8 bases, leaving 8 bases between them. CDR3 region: CAWSALEEKLFF. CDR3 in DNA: TGTGCCTGGAGTGCCTTGGAGGAAAAACTGTTTTTT.

CDR3 loop: CASSWRGYDEQYF. CDR3 DNA sequence: TGTGCCAGCAGTTGGCGAGGGTACGACGAGCAGTACTTC. This sequence joins TRBV27 and TRBJ2-7; D may be TRBD2 (5 bases). CDR3 length: 13 residues. The V and J ends lost 4 bases and 5 bases respectively, with 12 bases between them. Per the germline V gene, CDR1 is MNHEY and CDR2 is SMNVEV (reference sequence).

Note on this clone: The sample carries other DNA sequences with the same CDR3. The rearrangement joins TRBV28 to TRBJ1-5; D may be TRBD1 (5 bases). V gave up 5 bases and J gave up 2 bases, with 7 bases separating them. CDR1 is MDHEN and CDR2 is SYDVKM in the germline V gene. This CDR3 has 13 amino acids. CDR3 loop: CASSPRGNQPQHF. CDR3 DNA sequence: TGTGCCAGCAGTCCCAGGGGCAATCAGCCCCAGCATTTT. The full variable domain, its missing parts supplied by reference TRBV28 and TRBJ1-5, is DVKVTQSSRYLVKRTGEKVFLECVQDMDHENMFWYRQDPGLGLRLIYFSYDVKMKEKGDIPEGYSVSREKKERFSLILESASTNQTSMYLCASSPRGNQPQHFGDGTRLSIL.

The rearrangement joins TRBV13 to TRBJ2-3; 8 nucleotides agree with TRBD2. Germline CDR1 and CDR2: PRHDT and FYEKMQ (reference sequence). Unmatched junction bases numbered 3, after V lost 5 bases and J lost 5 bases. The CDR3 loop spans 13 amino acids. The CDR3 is CASSLLAGDTQYF. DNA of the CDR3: TGTGCCAGCAGCCTGCTAGCGGGAGATACGCAGTATTTT.

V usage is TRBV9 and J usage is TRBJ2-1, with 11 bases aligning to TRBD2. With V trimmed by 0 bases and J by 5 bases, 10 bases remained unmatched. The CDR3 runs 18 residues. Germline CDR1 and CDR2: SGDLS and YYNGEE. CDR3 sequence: CASSVGLAGGQPDNEQFF. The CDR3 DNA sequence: TGTGCCAGCAGCGTAGGGCTAGCGGGAGGCCAACCTGACAATGAGCAGTTCTTC.

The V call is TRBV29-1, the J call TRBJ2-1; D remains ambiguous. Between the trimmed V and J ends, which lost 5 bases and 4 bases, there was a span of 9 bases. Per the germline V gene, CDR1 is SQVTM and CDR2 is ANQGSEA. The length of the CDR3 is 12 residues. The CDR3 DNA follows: TGCAGCGTTAGGTGGCTTTACAATGAGCAGTTCTTC. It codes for CSVRWLYNEQFF.

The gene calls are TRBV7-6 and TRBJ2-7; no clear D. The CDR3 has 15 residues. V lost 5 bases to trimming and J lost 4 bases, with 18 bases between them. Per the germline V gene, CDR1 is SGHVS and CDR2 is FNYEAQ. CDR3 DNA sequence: TGTGCCAGCAGCCCGCTTTCTGGCATAACGTACGAGCAGTACTTC. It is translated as CASSPLSGITYEQYF. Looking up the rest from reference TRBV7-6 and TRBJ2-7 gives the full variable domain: GAGVSQSPRYKVTKRGQDVALRCDPISGHVSLYWYRQALGQGPEFLTYFNYEAQQDKSGLPNDRFSAERPEGSISTLTIQRTEQRDSAMYRCASSPLSGITYEQYFGPGTRLTVT.

The CDR3, as DNA: TGTGCCAGCAGTTACCGGCCGGGGGCCGGCGAGCAGTACTTC. It is translated as CASSYRPGAGEQYF. The chain carries TRBV28 and TRBJ2-7; either TRBD1 or TRBD2 may supply D (6 bases each). Per the germline V gene, CDR1 is MDHEN and CDR2 is SYDVKM. Trimming pared 4 bases from V and 6 bases from J, leaving 16 bases between. The CDR3 extends over 14 amino acids.

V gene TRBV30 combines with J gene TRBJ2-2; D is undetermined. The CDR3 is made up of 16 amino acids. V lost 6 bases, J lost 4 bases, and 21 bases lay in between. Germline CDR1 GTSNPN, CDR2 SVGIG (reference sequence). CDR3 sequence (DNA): TGTGCCTGCCGGGTGACGGAAAGGGCGAGCACCGGGGAGCTGTTTTTT. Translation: CACRVTERASTGELFF.

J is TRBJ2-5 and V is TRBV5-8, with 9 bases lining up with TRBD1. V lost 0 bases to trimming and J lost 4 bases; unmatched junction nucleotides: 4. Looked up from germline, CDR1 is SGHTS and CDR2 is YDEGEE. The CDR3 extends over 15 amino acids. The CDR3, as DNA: TGTGCCAGCAGCTTGGGGACAGGGGCGACAGAGACCCAGTACTTC. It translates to CASSLGTGATETQYF.

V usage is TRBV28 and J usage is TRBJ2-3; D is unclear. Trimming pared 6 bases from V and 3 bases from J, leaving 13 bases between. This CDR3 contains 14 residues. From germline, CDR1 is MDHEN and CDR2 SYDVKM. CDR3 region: CASSQAGNTDTQYF. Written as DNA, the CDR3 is TGTGCCAGCAGCCAGGCAGGAAATACAGATACGCAGTATTTT. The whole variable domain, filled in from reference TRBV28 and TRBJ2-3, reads DVKVTQSSRYLVKRTGEKVFLECVQDMDHENMFWYRQDPGLGLRLIYFSYDVKMKEKGDIPEGYSVSREKKERFSLILESASTNQTSMYLCASSQAGNTDTQYFGPGTRLTVL.